This T cell receptor beta chain was sequenced for a study of Graves' ophthalmopathy and Graves' hyperthyroidism. The study's findings and limits: Sensitivity of 87.88% and specificity of almost 83% were achieved when a 13-signature model separated ophthalmopathy from stable hyperthyroidism. Detection in blood was also observed for most expanded thyroid clonotypes above 0.001 frequency.

Hyperthyroidism was new, under 2 months, in patients aged 18 to 65. Researchers took RNA transcripts and amplified TCR beta CDR3 regions from them. HTBI primers were employed in first-round RT-PCR, then a second-round multiplex PCR followed. TCRdb processed the multiplex PCR reads anew with MiXCR; each CDR3 protein has one entry. The sample shows about 1.2 million distinct CDR3 sequences, around a third of them seen only once. About this clonotype itself: Its cognate antigen is unknown.

This receptor was taken from an adult man with Graves' hyperthyroidism. Sample: peripheral blood or thyroid tissue (not recorded which).

CDR3 in DNA: TGCGCCAGCAGCCAAGGGGGCGCAGGGTATGGCTACACCTTC. Its translation: CASSQGGAGYGYTF. V usage is TRBV4-3 and J usage is TRBJ1-2; a weak D match, TRBD1 (5 bases). This CDR3 spans 14 amino acids. Trimming shortened V by 1 base and J by 5 bases, and 11 bases separated the two germline ends. Germline V lookup: CDR1 LGHNA, CDR2 YSLEER.